The entry below describes one T cell receptor (beta chain). The entry originates in a study of patients and donors after allogeneic stem cell transplantation. TCRdb re-analysed the RT-PCR reads in MiXCR, keeping a single row per CDR3 protein. The top ten clones hold 5% to 6.5% of a sample with about a million distinct CDR3 sequences, roughly 18% of them seen once. The V gene lost 3 bases and the J gene lost 9 bases, with 9 bases spanning the gap. The CDR3 is 13 residues long. From germline, CDR1 is PRHDT and CDR2 FYEKMQ (reference sequence). The rearrangement joins TRBV13 to TRBJ1-6; D may be TRBD1 (6 bases). The specimen sequenced was blood, either unsorted or a sorted T cell fraction (not recorded which). The sequence was obtained from a human donor who was either an allogeneic HSCT recipient or a stem cell or donor lymphocyte infusion donor (not recorded which). It is not recorded whose cells these are; they may come from a transplant donor. Here the CDR3 reads CASSLGTISPLHF. The CDR3 region has the DNA TGTGCCAGCAGCTTGGGGACAATTTCACCCCTCCACTTT.